The entry below describes one TCR beta chain. What it binds is unknown. Primers: 60 Vbeta forward and 13 Jbeta reverse. Generated by immunoSEQ multiplex PCR, the TCRdb table keeps only in-frame clones and is missing some. Among tens of thousands of clones listed, about 80% were seen once. The record originates from a study of cytomegalovirus exposure and HLA in healthy donors. On the study more broadly: About four fifths of 398 genotyped donors fell in the Caucasian-associated ancestry cluster. Study findings and constraints: Across donors, sequencing depth was assumed by presence/absence analyses to be roughly uniform. A missense DCLRE1C variant was associated with V- and J-gene trimming of TCR beta chains in a later analysis, and an independent cohort replicated the association. Researchers had no immune exposure information except CMV serostatus available.

The CDR3 sequence is 11 residues long. V shed 3 bases and J shed 9 bases, with 8 bases lying between them. CDR1 is SNHLY and CDR2 is FYNNEI in the germline V gene. Material for sequencing was PBMCs. This sequence was found in a male donor in good health and CMV-seronegative. J is TRBJ1-1 and V is TRBV2, with D tentatively TRBD1 (5 bases). The CDR3 DNA follows: TGTGCCAGCAGTGAGACAGCAAAAGCTTTCTTT. It encodes CASSETAKAFF.